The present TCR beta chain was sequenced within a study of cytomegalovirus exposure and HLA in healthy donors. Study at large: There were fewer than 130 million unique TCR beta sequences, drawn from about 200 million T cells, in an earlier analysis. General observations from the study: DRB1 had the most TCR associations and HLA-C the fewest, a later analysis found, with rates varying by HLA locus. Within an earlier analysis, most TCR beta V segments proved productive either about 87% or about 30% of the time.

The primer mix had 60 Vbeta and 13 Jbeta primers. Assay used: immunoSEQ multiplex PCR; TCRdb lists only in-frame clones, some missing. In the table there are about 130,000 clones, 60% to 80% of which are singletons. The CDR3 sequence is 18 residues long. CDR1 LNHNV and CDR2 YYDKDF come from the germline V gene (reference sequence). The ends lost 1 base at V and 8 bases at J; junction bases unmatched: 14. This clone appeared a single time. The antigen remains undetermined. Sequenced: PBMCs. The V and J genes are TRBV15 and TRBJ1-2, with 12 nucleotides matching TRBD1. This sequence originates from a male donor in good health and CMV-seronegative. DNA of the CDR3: TGTGCCACCAGCAGAGGCCCTTGGGACAGGGGGCGTTTAGGGGGCTACACCTTC. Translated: CATSRGPWDRGRLGGYTF.